The source of this T cell receptor (beta chain) is a study of blood T cell repertoires in COVID-19. This CDR3 comprises 18 residues. From germline, CDR1 is SGHDT and CDR2 YYEEEE. Trimming at V came to 4 bases and at J to 4 bases, leaving 10 bases not matched to a gene. Participants came from roughly 25 US areas, aged about 18 to 100 years. Per the original data handling: Nucleated cell number was recorded as an estimate derived from reference gene primer amplification. The repertoire was sequenced with immunoSEQ multiplex PCR; TCRdb's copy has only in-frame clones and lacks some. The DNA was the basis for D and trimming; V, J and clone size are from that table. The sample records about 280,000 clones, about 85% being singletons.

The specimen was PBMCs or T cells enriched from blood (not recorded which). The source of this sequence is a woman aged 45-65 years who had recovered from COVID-19. This rearrangement joins TRBV5-6 to TRBJ2-6, with TRBD1 matching over 11 bases. The CDR3 coding sequence is TGTGCCAGCAGCGCGGACAGGGGGCGACGCTCCGGGGCCAACGTCCTGACTTTC. Encoded protein: CASSADRGRRSGANVLTF.